This T cell receptor (beta chain) came from a study of blood T cell repertoires in COVID-19. Looking at the study overall: The samples span acute and convalescent COVID-19 from the United States, Italy and Spain. Sources were T cells, B-cell-depleted T cells, or PBMCs; the material itself was cDNA or gDNA.

Under the authors' procedure: How many nucleated cells were present was estimated from reference gene primer amplification. Measured with immunoSEQ multiplex PCR; TCRdb has only the in-frame clones, and not every one. V, J and clone size were drawn from that table, and D and trimming were deduced from the DNA. The table records under 350,000 clones, about 89% of them present only once. Per the germline V gene, CDR1 is SGHNT and CDR2 is YENEEA. The CDR3 is 14 amino acids. V lost 5 bases, J lost 5 bases, and 9 bases stayed unmatched. The receptor was derived from a man aged 35-49 years with acute or convalescent COVID-19. Sample: peripheral blood. The chain joins TRBV11-3 to TRBJ2-7, with TRBD1 identical over 7 bases. CDR3 protein: CASSAGTGDHEQYF. The CDR3 coding sequence is TGTGCCAGCAGCGCCGGAACAGGGGACCACGAGCAGTACTTC.